This entry describes one TCR beta chain. The sequenced fragment ends 3 residues before the CDR3 boundary, so the rest is inferred from the germline J gene. The CDR3 sequence is 14 residues long. The V gene's germline CDR1 is SNHLY and CDR2 FYNNEI. The V segment lost 6 bases and the J segment 4 bases; nucleotides outside the gene matches: 9. This entry belongs to a study of T cells in women clearing cervical HPV infection. Genomic DNA, averaging around 1,200 ng per sample, yielded TCR beta CDR3 via immunoSEQ. Clones were sequenced by immunoSEQ multiplex PCR, and TCRdb holds only the in-frame ones, with some missing. The sample holds about 16,000 clones.

This TCR derives from a woman between 18 and 75 years old with a cervical HPV16 infection that either progressed to CIN3+ or cleared (not recorded which). The rearrangement links TRBV2 to TRBJ2-7; 7 nucleotides align to TRBD1. The sequencing input was blood buffy coat. The CDR3 spells CASRVGQHFYEQYF. The covered CDR3 bases are TGTGCCAGCAGGGTGGGACAGCATTTTTACGAG.